The clone carrying this TCR beta chain was recorded many times. This sample stems from a study of spatial heterogeneity in lung cancer. TCRdb ran MiXCR on the 5' RACE reads and lists one entry per CDR3 protein. The sample yields some 3,000 distinct CDR3 sequences, roughly an eighth seen once. This CDR3 is built from 17 residues. Trimming removed 0 bases from V and 3 bases from J; junction bases left unmatched: 8. Germline values: CDR1 DFQATT, CDR2 SNEGSKA (reference sequence). Time point noted: sample taken at primary tumor resection. No cells were sorted before sequencing. The whole RNA sequenced was extracted from tumor, nontumor lung or frozen PBMC.

This material consisted of normal lung tissue next to the tumor, taken at surgery. The clonotype originates from a male donor with early-stage non-small cell lung cancer. This sequence joins TRBV20-1 and TRBJ2-7, with 13 bases fitting TRBD2. The CDR3 protein is CSARDPLAGGPGYEQYF. The CDR3 DNA follows: TGCAGTGCTAGAGACCCACTAGCGGGAGGGCCCGGCTACGAGCAGTACTTC.